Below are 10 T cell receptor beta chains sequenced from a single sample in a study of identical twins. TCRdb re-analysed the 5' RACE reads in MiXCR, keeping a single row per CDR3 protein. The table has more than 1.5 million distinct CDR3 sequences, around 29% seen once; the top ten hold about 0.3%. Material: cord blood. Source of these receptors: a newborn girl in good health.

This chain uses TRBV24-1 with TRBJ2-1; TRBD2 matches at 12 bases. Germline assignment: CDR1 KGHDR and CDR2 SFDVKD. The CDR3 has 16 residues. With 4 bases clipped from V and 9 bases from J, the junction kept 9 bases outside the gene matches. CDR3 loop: CATSDPGLAGHSEQFF. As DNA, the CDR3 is TGTGCCACCAGTGACCCAGGACTAGCGGGACACAGTGAGCAGTTCTTC.

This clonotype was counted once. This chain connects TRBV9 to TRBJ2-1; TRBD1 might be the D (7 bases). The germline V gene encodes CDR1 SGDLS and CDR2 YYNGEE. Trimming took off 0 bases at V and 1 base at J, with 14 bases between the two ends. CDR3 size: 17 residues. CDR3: CASSVGGTVPSYNEQFF. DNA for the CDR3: TGTGCCAGCAGCGTAGGCGGGACAGTGCCATCCTACAATGAGCAGTTCTTC.

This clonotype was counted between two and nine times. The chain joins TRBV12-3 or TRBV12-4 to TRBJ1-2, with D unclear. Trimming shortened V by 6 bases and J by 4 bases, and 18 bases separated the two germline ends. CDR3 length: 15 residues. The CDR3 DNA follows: TGTGCCAGCAGCCCCTTGGTTACAGTACTCTATGGCTACACCTTC. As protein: CASSPLVTVLYGYTF.

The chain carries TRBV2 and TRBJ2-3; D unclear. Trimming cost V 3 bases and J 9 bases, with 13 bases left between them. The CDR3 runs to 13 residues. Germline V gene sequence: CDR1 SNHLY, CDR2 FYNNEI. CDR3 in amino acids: CASSEPNPPTQYF. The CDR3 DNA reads TGTGCCAGCAGTGAGCCGAACCCCCCCACGCAGTATTTT. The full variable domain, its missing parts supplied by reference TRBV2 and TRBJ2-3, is EPEVTQTPSHQVTQMGQEVILRCVPISNHLYFYWYRQILGQKVEFLVSFYNNEISEKSEIFDDQFSVERPDGSNFTLKIRSTKLEDSAMYFCASSEPNPPTQYFGPGTRLTVL.

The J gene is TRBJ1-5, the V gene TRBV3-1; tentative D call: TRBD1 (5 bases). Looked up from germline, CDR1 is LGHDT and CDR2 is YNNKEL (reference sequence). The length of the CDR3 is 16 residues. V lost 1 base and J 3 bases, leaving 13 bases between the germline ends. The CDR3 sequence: CASSQGGGSINQPQHF. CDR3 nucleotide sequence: TGTGCCAGCAGCCAAGGTGGGGGGTCTATCAATCAGCCCCAGCATTTT.

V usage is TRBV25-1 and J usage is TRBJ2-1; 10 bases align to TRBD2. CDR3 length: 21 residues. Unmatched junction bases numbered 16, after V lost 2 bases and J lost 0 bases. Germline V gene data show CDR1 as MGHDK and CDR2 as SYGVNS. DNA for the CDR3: TGTGCCAGCAGTGAACGCTCAACCGGGACTAGCGACGAGAGCTCCTACAATGAGCAGTTCTTC. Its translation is CASSERSTGTSDESSYNEQFF.

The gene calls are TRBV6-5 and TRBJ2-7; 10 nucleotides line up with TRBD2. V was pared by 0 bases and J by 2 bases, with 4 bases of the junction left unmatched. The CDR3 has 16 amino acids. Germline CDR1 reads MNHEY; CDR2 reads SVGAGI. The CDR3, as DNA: TGTGCCAGCAGTTACTCGATGCTAGCGGGAGCCTACGAGCAGTACTTC. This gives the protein CASSYSMLAGAYEQYF.

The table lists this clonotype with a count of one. CDR3 in amino acids: CASSSGSKYEQFF. The CDR3 coding sequence is TGTGCCAGCAGTAGCGGGAGTAAGTACGAGCAGTTCTTC. The chain employs TRBV25-1 and TRBJ2-1; TRBD2 matches 8 bases. The length of the CDR3 is 13 residues. Per the germline V gene, CDR1 is MGHDK and CDR2 is SYGVNS. The trim removed 5 bases at V and 10 bases at J, leaving 7 bases unmatched.

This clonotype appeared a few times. As DNA, the CDR3 is TGCGCCAGCAGCCAGTATAATAGCGGGGGGGCCTCTTATCGAGATACGCAGTATTTT. Translating it yields CASSQYNSGGASYRDTQYF. This chain connects TRBV4-1 to TRBJ2-3; TRBD2 agrees at 11 bases. The germline V gene encodes CDR1 MGHRA and CDR2 YSYEKL. V gave up 3 bases and J gave up 5 bases; unmatched junction bases: 16. The CDR3 spans 19 residues.

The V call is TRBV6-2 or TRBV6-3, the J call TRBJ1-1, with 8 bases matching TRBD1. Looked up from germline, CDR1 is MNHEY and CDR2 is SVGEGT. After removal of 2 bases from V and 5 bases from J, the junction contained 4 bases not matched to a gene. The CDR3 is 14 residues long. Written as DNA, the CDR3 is TGTGCCAGCAGTTACGACAGGGGCTCTACTGAAGCTTTCTTT. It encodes CASSYDRGSTEAFF.